This T cell receptor beta chain came from a study of blood T cell repertoires in COVID-19. About the research overall: Donors in the United States, Italy and Spain gave samples during acute or convalescent COVID-19. The cDNA or gDNA used as material had been derived from T cells, B-cell-depleted T cells, or PBMCs.

V lost 6 bases, J lost 3 bases, and 5 bases stayed unmatched. This CDR3 has 14 residues. Germline loops: CDR1 LNHDA, CDR2 SQIVND (reference sequence). Original analysis: From reference gene primer amplification, estimates of nucleated cell counts were derived. Measured with immunoSEQ multiplex PCR; TCRdb has only the in-frame clones, and not every one. V and J calls and clone size are those listed in that table; D and trimming were worked out from the DNA. The sample lists some 49,000 clones; 90% were seen once. V is TRBV19 and J is TRBJ2-5; 9 positions agree with TRBD1. The receptor was isolated from a man in his sixties or seventies with active COVID-19. The sample consisted of peripheral blood. CDR3: CASRDRGRKETQYF. CDR3 DNA sequence: TGTGCCAGTAGAGACAGGGGGAGGAAAGAGACCCAGTACTTC.